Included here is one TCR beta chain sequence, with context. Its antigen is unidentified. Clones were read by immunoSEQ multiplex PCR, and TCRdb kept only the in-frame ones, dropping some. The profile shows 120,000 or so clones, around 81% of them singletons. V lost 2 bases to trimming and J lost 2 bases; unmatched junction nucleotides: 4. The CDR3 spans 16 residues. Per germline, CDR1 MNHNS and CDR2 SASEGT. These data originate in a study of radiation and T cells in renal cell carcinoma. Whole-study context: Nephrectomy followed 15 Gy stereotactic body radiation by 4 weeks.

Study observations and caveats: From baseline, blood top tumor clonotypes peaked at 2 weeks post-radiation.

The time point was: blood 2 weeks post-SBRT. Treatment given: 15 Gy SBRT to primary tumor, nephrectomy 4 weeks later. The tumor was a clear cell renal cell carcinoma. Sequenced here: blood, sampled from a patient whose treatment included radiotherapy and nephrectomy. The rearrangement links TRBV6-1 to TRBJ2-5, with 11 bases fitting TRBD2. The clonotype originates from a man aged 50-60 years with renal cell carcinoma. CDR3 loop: CASSERPSGGQETQYF. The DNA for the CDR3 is TGTGCCAGCAGTGAACGACCTAGCGGGGGGCAAGAGACCCAGTACTTC.